This T cell receptor (beta chain) came from a study of spatial heterogeneity in lung cancer. Study context: Sequenced follow-up PBMC samples came a median of around 26 months after resection, where available.

This CDR3 region has 14 residues. The V and J ends lost 1 base and 4 bases, in that order; junction bases with no gene match: 0. Germline CDR1 reads LGHNA; CDR2 reads YSLEER. Noted time point: blood at routine non-recurrence follow-up after resection. Whole RNA was taken from tumor, nontumor lung or frozen PBMC; it was then sequenced unsorted. This clonotype was found a few times. TCRdb re-analysed the 5' RACE reads in MiXCR, keeping a single row per CDR3 protein. Of around 10,000 distinct CDR3 sequences in the sample, over 20% are singletons; the top ten hold around 43%. The sequence derives from a male donor with early-stage non-small cell lung cancer. This chain uses TRBV4-3 with TRBJ1-5; TRBD1 matches at 8 bases. The sequenced sample was PBMCs, obtained at follow-up. CDR3 in DNA: TGCGCCAGCAGCCAAGGGGACAGGAATCAGCCCCAGCATTTT. Protein: CASSQGDRNQPQHF.